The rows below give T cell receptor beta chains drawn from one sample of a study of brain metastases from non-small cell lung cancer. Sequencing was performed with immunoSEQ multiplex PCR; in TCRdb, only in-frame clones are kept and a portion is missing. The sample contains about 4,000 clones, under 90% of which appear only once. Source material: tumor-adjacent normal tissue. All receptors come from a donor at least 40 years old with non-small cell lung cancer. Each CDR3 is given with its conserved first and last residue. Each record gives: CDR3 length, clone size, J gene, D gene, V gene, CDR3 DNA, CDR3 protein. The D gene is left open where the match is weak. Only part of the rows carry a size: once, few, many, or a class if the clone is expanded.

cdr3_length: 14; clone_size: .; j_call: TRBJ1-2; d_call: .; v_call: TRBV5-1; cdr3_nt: TGCGCCAGCAGCCCCGGGGGGGGGTGGCATGGCTACACCTTC; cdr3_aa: CASSPGGGWHGYTF
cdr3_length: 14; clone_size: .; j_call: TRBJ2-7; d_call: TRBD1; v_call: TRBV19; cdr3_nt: TGTGCCAGTACCCAAGCAGGGGGATCGGGTGAGCAGTACTTC; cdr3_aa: CASTQAGGSGEQYF
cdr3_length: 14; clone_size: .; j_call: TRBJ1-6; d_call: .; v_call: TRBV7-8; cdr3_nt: TGTGCCAGCAGCTTAGGGACAGTAAATTCACCCCTCCACTTT; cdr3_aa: CASSLGTVNSPLHF
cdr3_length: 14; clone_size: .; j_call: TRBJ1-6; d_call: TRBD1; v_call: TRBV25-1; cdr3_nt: TGTGCCAGCAGGGGGGACAGCCCCGGTCAAACCCTCCACTTT; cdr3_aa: CASRGDSPGQTLHF
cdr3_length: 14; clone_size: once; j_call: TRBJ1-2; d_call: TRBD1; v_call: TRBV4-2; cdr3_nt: TGTGCCAGCAGCCAGGACAGGGCTGACTATGGCTACACCTTC; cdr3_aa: CASSQDRADYGYTF
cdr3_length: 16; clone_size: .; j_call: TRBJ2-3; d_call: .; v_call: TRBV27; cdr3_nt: TGTGCCAGCAGCCTACAGGGCTTGGCTGGCACAGATACGCAGTATTTT; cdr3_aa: CASSLQGLAGTDTQYF
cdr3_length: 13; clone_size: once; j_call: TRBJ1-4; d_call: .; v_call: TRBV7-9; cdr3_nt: TGTGCCAGCAGCTGGCAGCCTAATGAAAAACTGTTTTTT; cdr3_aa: CASSWQPNEKLFF
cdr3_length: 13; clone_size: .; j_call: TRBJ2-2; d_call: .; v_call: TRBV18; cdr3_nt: TGTGCCAGCTCTCCCCCTGGGACGCGGGAGCTGTTTTTT; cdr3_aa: CASSPPGTRELFF
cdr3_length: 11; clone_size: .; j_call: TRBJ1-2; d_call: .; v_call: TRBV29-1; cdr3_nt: TGCAGCTCGGGGGCGGATGGTGGCTACACCTTC; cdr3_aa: CSSGADGGYTF
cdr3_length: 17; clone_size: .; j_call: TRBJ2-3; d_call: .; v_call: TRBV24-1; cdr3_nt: TGTGCCACCAGTGATTTGGAGACTAACGGTAGCACAGATACGCAGTATTTT; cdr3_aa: CATSDLETNGSTDTQYF
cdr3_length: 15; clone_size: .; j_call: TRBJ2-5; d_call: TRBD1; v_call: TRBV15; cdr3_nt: TGTGCCACCAGCAGAGTGGCAGGGGGCAGAGAGACCCAGTACTTC; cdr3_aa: CATSRVAGGRETQYF
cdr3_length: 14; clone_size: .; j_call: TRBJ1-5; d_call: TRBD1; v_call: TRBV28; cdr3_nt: TGTGCCAGCAGTCAAACAGGGGGGGCTCAGCCCCAGCATTTT; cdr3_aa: CASSQTGGAQPQHF